This TCR beta chain was sequenced for a study of T cell responses to AZD1222 COVID-19 vaccine. For the study at large: Second-dose groups at about 4 or about 12 weeks were pooled.

This CDR3 has 15 amino acids. Per the germline V gene, CDR1 is MNHEY and CDR2 is SMNVEV (reference sequence). The V and J ends lost 4 bases and 7 bases, in that order; junction bases with no gene match: 4. TCRdb's table, derived via immunoSEQ multiplex PCR, lists solely in-frame clones and lacks some. This table has roughly 130,000 clones, 90% to 95% appearing once. The sample consisted of peripheral blood, taken on day 0 of AZD1222 vaccination. The sequence was collected from an adult in good health. This sequence joins TRBV27 and TRBJ2-1, with 13 bases that match TRBD2. CDR3 amino acids: CASSSGTSGTNEQFF. The CDR3 DNA reads as TGTGCCAGCAGTTCCGGGACTAGCGGGACTAATGAGCAGTTCTTC.